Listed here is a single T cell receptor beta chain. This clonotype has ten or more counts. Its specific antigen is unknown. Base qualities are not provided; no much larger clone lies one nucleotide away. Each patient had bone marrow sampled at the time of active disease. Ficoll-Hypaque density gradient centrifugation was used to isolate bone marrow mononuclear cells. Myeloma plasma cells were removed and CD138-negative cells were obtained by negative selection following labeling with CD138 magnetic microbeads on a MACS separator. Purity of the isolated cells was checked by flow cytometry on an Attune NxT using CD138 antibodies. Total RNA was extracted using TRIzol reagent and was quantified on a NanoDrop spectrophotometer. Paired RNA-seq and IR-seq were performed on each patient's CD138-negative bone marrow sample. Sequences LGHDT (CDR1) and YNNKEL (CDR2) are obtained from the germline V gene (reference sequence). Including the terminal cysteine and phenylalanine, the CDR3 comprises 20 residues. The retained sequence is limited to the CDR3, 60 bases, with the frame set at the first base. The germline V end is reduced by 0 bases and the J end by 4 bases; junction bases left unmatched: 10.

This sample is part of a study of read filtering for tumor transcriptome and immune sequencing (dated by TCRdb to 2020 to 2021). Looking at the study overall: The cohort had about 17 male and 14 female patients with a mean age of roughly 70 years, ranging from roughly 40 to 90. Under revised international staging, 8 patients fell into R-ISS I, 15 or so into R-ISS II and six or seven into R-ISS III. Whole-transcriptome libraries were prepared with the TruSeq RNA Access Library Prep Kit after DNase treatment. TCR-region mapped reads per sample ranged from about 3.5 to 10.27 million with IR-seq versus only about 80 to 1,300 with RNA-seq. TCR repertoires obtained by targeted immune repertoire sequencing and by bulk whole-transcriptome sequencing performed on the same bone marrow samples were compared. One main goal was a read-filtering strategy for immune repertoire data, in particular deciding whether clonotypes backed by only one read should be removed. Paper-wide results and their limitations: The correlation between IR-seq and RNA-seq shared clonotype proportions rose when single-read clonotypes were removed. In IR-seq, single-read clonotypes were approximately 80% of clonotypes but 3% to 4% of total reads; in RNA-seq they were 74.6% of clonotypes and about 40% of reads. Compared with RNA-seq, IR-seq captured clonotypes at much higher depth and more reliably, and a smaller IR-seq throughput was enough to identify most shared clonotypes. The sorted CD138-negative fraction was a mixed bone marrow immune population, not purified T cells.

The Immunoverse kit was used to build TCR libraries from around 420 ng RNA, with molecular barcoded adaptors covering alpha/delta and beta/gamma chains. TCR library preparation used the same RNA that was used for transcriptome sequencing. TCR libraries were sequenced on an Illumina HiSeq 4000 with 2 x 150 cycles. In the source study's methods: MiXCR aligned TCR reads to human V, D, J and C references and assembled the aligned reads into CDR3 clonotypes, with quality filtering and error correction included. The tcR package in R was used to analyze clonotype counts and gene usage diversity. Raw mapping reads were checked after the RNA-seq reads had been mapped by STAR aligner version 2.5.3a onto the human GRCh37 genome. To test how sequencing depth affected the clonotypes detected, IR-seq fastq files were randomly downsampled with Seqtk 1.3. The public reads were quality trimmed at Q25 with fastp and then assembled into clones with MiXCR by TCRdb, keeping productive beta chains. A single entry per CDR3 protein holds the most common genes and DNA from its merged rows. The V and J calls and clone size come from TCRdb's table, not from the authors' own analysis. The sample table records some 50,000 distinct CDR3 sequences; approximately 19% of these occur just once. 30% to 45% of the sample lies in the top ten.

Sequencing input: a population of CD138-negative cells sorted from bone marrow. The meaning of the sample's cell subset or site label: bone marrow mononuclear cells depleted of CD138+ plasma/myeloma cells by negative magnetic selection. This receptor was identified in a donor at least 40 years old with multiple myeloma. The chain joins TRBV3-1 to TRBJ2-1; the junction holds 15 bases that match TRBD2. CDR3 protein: CASSQDGWTSGREGYNEQFF. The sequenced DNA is TGTGCCAGCAGCCAAGATGGTTGGACTAGCGGGAGGGAGGGTTACAATGAGCAGTTCTTC.